This TCR beta chain was retrieved from a study of blood T cell repertoires in COVID-19. At the level of the study: There were acute and convalescent COVID-19 samples, and they came from the United States, Italy and Spain. Sources were T cells, B-cell-depleted T cells, or PBMCs; the material itself was cDNA or gDNA.

Looked up from germline, CDR1 is SGHTA and CDR2 is FQGNSA. This CDR3 has 18 residues. Losses at the gene ends were 1 base for V and 4 bases for J; bases not matched to a gene: 10. The table came from immunoSEQ multiplex PCR; TCRdb's copy has only in-frame clones and leaves some out. Here the sample spans 90,000 to 120,000 clones, roughly 91% being singletons. This TCR was sampled from a human donor in a cohort sampled during active COVID-19. This chain joins TRBV7-2 and TRBJ2-1; 10 bases match TRBD2. Sequenced: peripheral blood. CDR3 nucleotide sequence: TGTGCCAGCAGCTTAGGGCTCCAACTAGCGGGAACTTACAATGAGCAGTTCTTC. Translation: CASSLGLQLAGTYNEQFF. The whole variable domain, filled in from reference TRBV7-2 and TRBJ2-1, reads GAGVSQSPSNKVTEKGKDVELRCDPISGHTALYWYRQSLGQGLEFLIYFQGNSAPDKSGLPSDRFSAERTGGSVSTLTIQRTQQEDSAVYLCASSLGLQLAGTYNEQFFGPGTRLTVL.